The 5 T cell receptor beta chains in this list originate from one sample, sequenced in a study of T cells in Graves' hyperthyroidism and ophthalmopathy. From RNA transcripts, TCR beta CDR3 regions were amplified. HTBI primers drove first-round RT-PCR of the TCR CDR3. TCRdb re-called the multiplex PCR reads with MiXCR, one entry per CDR3 protein. The table has over 500,000 distinct CDR3 sequences, over 45% seen once. Sequencing input: peripheral blood or thyroid tissue (not recorded which). These receptors were obtained from an adult woman with Graves' disease, either hyperthyroidism or ophthalmopathy (not recorded which).

This clonotype was detected only a few times. The chain is built from TRBV5-1 and TRBJ1-2; 7 positions agree with TRBD1. The V segment lost 4 bases and the J segment 4 bases; nucleotides outside the gene matches: 7. Germline loops: CDR1 SGHRS, CDR2 YFSETQ. This CDR3 is built from 14 residues. CDR3 sequence (DNA): TGCGCCAGCAGCAGAGGACAGGCGACCTATGGCTACACCTTC. Translated: CASSRGQATYGYTF.

This clonotype was observed a handful of times. The chain employs TRBV3-1 and TRBJ1-2; 10 bases are a match to TRBD1. Germline V lookup: CDR1 LGHDT, CDR2 YNNKEL (reference sequence). After removal of 7 bases from V and 7 bases from J, the junction contained 3 bases not matched to a gene. The length of the CDR3 is 12 residues. DNA of the CDR3: TGTGCCAGCAACCGGGACAGGGGTGGCTACACCTTC. Translating it yields CASNRDRGGYTF.

V is TRBV29-1 and J is TRBJ1-2; D unclear. Trimming took 8 bases from V and 0 from J, leaving 10 bases between them. CDR3 length equals 12 residues. Germline V gene data show CDR1 as SQVTM and CDR2 as ANQGSEA. CDR3 DNA sequence: TGCAGCTTGGAATCTCCTAACTATGGCTACACCTTC. Amino acids: CSLESPNYGYTF.

This clonotype showed up many times. This chain uses TRBV7-9 with TRBJ2-7; unclear D gene. V lost 8 bases to trimming and J lost 0 bases, with 11 bases between them. Germline loops: CDR1 SEHNR, CDR2 FQNEAQ (reference sequence). The CDR3 sequence is 13 residues long. The CDR3 region is CASESLGSYEQYF. DNA for the CDR3: TGTGCCAGCGAATCCCTGGGCTCCTACGAGCAGTACTTC.

This clonotype came up a few times. The chain employs TRBV2 and TRBJ2-7; D ambiguous. V lost 5 bases and J lost 2, with 13 bases in between. Germline-derived CDR1 and CDR2 are SNHLY and FYNNEI. The CDR3 is 14 amino acids. The CDR3 region is CASSFAALTYEQYF. CDR3 nucleotide sequence: TGTGCCAGCAGTTTTGCGGCCCTCACCTACGAGCAGTACTTC.